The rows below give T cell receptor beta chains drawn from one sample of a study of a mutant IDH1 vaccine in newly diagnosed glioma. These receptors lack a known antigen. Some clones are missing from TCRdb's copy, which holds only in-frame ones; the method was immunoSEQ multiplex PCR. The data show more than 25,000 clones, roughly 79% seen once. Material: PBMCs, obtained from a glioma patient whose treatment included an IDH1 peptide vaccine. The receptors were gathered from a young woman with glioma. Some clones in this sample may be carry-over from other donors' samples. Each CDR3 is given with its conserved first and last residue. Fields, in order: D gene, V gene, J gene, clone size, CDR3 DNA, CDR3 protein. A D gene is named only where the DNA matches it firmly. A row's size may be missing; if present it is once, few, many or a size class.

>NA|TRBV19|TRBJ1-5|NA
TGTGCCAGTAGTATAGGGGCTTCGGGGCCCCAGCATTTT
CASSIGASGPQHF
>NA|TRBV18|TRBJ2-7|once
TGTGCCAGCTCACCACTGCAGGCCTCCTACGAGCAGTACTTC
CASSPLQASYEQYF
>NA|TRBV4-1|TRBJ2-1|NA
TGCGCCAGCAGCCAAGACAGGGGTTCTGACGATGAGCAGTTCTTC
CASSQDRGSDDEQFF
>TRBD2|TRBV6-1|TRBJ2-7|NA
TGTGCCAGCAGGCGGGGGGGTGGAGTCCAGGAGCAGTACTTC
CASRRGGGVQEQYF
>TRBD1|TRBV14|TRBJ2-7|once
TGTGCCAGCAGCCAAGGGACAGGCGCCTACGAGCAGTACTTC
CASSQGTGAYEQYF
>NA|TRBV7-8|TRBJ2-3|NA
TGTGCCAGCAGCTGGGGGCAGGGCGGGAGTACGCAGTATTTT
CASSWGQGGSTQYF
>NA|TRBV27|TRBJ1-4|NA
TGTGCCAGCAGACTCGGGGGCGGACCCGAAAAACTGTTTTTT
CASRLGGGPEKLFF
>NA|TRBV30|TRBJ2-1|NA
TGTGCCTGGAGCCAAATAACCGCCCTCTCCAATGAGCAGTTCTTC
CAWSQITALSNEQFF
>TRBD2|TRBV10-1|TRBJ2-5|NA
TGCGCCAGCAATCCTAGCGGGAGTGAGACCCAGTACTTC
CASNPSGSETQYF
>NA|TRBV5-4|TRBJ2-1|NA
TGTGCCAGCAGCACAGGCCCTCTGCCTGAGCAGTTCTTC
CASSTGPLPEQFF
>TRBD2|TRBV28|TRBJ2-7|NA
TGTGCCAGCAGTTTACTAGCGGGGACTCACTACGAGCAGTACTTC
CASSLLAGTHYEQYF
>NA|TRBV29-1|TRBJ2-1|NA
TGCAGCGTTGACAACGTGAGCGGCAATGAGCAGTTCTTC
CSVDNVSGNEQFF
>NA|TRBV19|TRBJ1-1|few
TGTGCCAGTAGCCGGATAACACCGAACACTGAAGCTTTCTTT
CASSRITPNTEAFF
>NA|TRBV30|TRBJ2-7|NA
TGTGCCTGGAGTGTGGGCACTACCTACGAGCAGTACTTC
CAWSVGTTYEQYF
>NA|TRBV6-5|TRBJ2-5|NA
TGTGCCAGCAGTTTCGGAGCAGGACCCACCGAGACCCAGTACTTC
CASSFGAGPTETQYF
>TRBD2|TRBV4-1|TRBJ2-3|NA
TGCGCCAGCAGCCGGGGACTAGCAGATACGCAGTATTTT
CASSRGLADTQYF
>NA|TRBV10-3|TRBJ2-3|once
TGTGCCATCAGAGACAGTTCCACAGATACGCAGTATTTT
CAIRDSSTDTQYF
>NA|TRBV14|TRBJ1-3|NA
TGTGCCAGCAGCCTGGAGCGTCCGGGGAGACGAAACACCATATATTTT
CASSLERPGRRNTIYF
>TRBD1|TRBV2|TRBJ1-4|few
TGTGCCAGCAGGGAACCGGGACAGAAAAATGAAAAACTGTTTTTT
CASREPGQKNEKLFF
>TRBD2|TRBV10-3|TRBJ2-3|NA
TGTGCCATCAGTGAGGGAGCGGGATTAGGGCAGTATTTT
CAISEGAGLGQYF
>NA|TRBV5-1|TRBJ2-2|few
TGCGCCAGCAGCTTCGGACTTGTGACCGGGGAGCTGTTTTTT
CASSFGLVTGELFF
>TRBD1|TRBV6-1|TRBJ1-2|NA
TGTGCCAGCAAAATACAGGGGGGCGCGGGCTATGGCTACACCTTC
CASKIQGGAGYGYTF
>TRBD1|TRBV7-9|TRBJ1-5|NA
TGTGCCAGCAGCCGAGGGACAGGAGATAGCAATCAGCCCCAGCATTTT
CASSRGTGDSNQPQHF
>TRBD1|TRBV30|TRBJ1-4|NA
TGTGCCTGGAGCGAAGGACAGGGCCACGAAAAACTGTTTTTT
CAWSEGQGHEKLFF
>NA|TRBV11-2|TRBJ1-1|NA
TGTGCCAGCAGCTTAGACCCAGGGGACACTGAAGCTTTCTTT
CASSLDPGDTEAFF
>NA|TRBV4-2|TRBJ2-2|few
TGTGCCAGCAGCCTAGGAGCGGGCGGGGAGCTGTTTTTT
CASSLGAGGELFF
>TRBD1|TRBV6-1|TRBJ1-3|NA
TGTGCCAGCAGGGACAGGGTTTCGGGAAACACCATATATTTT
CASRDRVSGNTIYF
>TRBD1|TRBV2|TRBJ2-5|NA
TGTGCCAGCAGGGACGACAGGACAGGGCAAGAGACCCAGTACTTC
CASRDDRTGQETQYF
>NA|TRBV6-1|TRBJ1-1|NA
TGTGCCAGCAGATTTTTGTCTGGGGACACTGAAGCTTTCTTT
CASRFLSGDTEAFF
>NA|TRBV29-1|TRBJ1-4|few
TGCAGCGTTGAATTGAACGAAAAACTGTTTTTT
CSVELNEKLFF
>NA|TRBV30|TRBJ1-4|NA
TGTGCCTGGACAGACTCAACTAATGAAAAACTGTTTTTT
CAWTDSTNEKLFF
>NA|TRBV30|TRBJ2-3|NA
TGTGCCTGGAGTGTGGATACGCAGTATTTT
CAWSVDTQYF
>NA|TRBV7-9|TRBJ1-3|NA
TGTGCCAGCAGCCCGGAGTTGCCTGGAAACACCATATATTTT
CASSPELPGNTIYF
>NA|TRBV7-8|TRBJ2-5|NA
TGTGCCAGCAGCTTGGGCAGTACCCCTACGGGGCGCGATCAGTACTTC
CASSLGSTPTGRDQYF
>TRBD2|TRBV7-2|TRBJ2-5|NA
TGTGCCAGCAGCTTTGCGGGAGAGGAGACCCAGTACTTC
CASSFAGEETQYF
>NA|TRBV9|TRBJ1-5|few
TGTGCCAGCAGCCCCGGACAGCAAAATCAGCCCCAGCATTTT
CASSPGQQNQPQHF
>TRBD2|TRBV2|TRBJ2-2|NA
TGTGCCAGCAATCTCGAGAAGGCAGCGGGAGTGGTGACCGGGGAGCTGTTTTTT
CASNLEKAAGVVTGELFF
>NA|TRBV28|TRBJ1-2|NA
TGTGCCAGCAGTTTTGGGCGTGGTGGCTACACCTTC
CASSFGRGGYTF
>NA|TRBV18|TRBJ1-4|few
TGTGCCAGCTCACCACAGGGTGAGGAGGGAAAACTGTTTTTT
CASSPQGEEGKLFF
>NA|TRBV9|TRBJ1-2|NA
TGTGCCAGCAGCCCCCTCTCCGGCAGAGGCTACACCTTC
CASSPLSGRGYTF
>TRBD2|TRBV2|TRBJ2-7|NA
TGTGCCGTCGGACTAGCGGGAGTGGTCGACGAGCAGTACTTC
CAVGLAGVVDEQYF
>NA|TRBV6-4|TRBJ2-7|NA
TGTGCCAGCAGTCTCGGGGAACGATTCTTC
CASSLGERFF
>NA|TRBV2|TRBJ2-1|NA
TGTGCCAGCAAAGGGGGGGCAGGTAGCGGGTCAGAGCAGTTCTTC
CASKGGAGSGSEQFF
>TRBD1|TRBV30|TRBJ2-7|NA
TGTGCCTGGAGTGGGGACAGCGTTTACTCCTACGAGCAGTACTTC
CAWSGDSVYSYEQYF
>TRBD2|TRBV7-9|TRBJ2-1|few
TGTGCCAGCAGCCTCCAAAGCGGGAGTCCCTACAATGAGCAGTTCTTC
CASSLQSGSPYNEQFF
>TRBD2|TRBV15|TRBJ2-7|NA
TGTGCCACCAGCAGATGGGCGGGGACTAGGTCCTACGAGCAGTACTTC
CATSRWAGTRSYEQYF
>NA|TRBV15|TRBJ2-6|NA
TGTGCCACCAGCAGAGATACAGGGTCTACTGGGGCCAACGTCCTGACTTTC
CATSRDTGSTGANVLTF
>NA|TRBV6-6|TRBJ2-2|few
TGTGCCAGCAGTCTGACAACCGGCGGGGAGCTGTTTTTT
CASSLTTGGELFF
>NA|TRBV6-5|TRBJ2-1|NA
TGTGCCAGCAGTGGGATGGACAATGAGCAGTTCTTC
CASSGMDNEQFF
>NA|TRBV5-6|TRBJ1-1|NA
TGTGCCAGCAGCCTCGAACTGAGCTACACTGAAGCTTTCTTT
CASSLELSYTEAFF
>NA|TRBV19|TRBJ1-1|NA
TGTGCCAGTTCAAGTAGGCAGCCGAACACTGAAGCTTTCTTT
CASSSRQPNTEAFF
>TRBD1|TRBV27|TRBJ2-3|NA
TGTGCCAGCAGTTCTAACAGGGGGACAGATACGCAGTATTTT
CASSSNRGTDTQYF
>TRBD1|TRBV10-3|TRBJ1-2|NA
TGTGCCACCTCCGACAGGGGGGATGGCTACACCTTC
CATSDRGDGYTF
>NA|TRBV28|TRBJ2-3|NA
TGTGCCAGCAGTAAGGTCGTTAGCACAGATACGCAGTATTTT
CASSKVVSTDTQYF
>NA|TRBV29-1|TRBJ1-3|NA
TGCAGCGCGACCTTTGGAAACACCATATATTTT
CSATFGNTIYF
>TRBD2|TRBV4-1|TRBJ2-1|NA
TGCGCCAGCAGCCAAGAGCTCCTACGGGAGGGCGGCAATGAGCAGTTCTTC
CASSQELLREGGNEQFF
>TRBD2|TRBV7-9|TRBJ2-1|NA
TGTGCCAGCAGCTTTTCTAGCGGGAGTGACAATGAGCAGTTCTTC
CASSFSSGSDNEQFF
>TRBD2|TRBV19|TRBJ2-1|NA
TGTGCCAGTAGTATACGACTAGCGGGAGCTATTAATGAGCAGTTCTTC
CASSIRLAGAINEQFF